The 5 T cell receptor beta chains below all came from one sample that was sequenced in a study of T cells in Graves' hyperthyroidism and ophthalmopathy. RNA transcripts were the template for amplifying TCR beta CDR3 regions. TCR CDR3 underwent first-round RT-PCR with the HTBI primer set. From the multiplex PCR reads, TCRdb called clonotypes with MiXCR, one entry per CDR3 protein. The sample includes around 660,000 distinct CDR3 sequences, nearly 45% seen only once; the top ten take about 7.2%. The sample was peripheral blood or thyroid tissue (not recorded which). The source of these receptors is an adult man with Graves' disease, either hyperthyroidism or ophthalmopathy (not recorded which).

The genes are TRBV7-2 and TRBJ1-1, with D possibly TRBD1 on 6 matching bases. The CDR3 has 12 residues. The germline CDR1 and CDR2 sequences are SGHTA and FQGNSA. Trimming removed 8 bases at V and 1 base at J, with 8 bases between. The CDR3 region has the DNA TGTGCCAGCGGGACAAGGAACACTGAAGCTTTCTTT. Translating it yields CASGTRNTEAFF.

CDR3 loop: CASSPLSSSGNTIYF. The CDR3 region has the DNA TGTGCCAGCAGTCCGCTCTCCAGCTCTGGAAACACCATATATTTT. The V gene is TRBV25-1, the J gene TRBJ1-3, with D unclear. The germline V and J ends were trimmed by 5 bases and 0 bases, with 11 bases remaining between them. Germline V gene data show CDR1 as MGHDK and CDR2 as SYGVNS. The CDR3 has 15 residues.

This clonotype showed up just a few times. This chain joins TRBV9 and TRBJ2-5; a weak D match, TRBD1 (6 bases). The CDR3 extends over 13 amino acids. CDR1 and CDR2 (germline): SGDLS, YYNGEE. V was clipped by 4 bases and J by 3 bases, with 10 bases between them. This CDR3 is CASSIAGEETQYF. CDR3 coding DNA: TGTGCCAGCAGCATCGCAGGGGAAGAGACCCAGTACTTC.

The DNA of the CDR3 is TGTGCCAGCAGCAAGGACTACACAGATACGCAGTATTTT. Translated: CASSKDYTDTQYF. The rearrangement joins TRBV7-2 to TRBJ2-3; TRBD2 might be the D (6 bases). Trimming removed 5 bases at V and 2 bases at J, with 8 bases between. The germline gives CDR1 SGHTA, CDR2 FQGNSA. The CDR3 consists of 13 residues.

This clonotype was recorded many times. CDR3 bases: TGCAGTGCCCAGGGCAGGGACGGCTACACCTTC. It translates to CSAQGRDGYTF. The chain is built from TRBV20-1 and TRBJ1-2; maybe TRBD1 (5 bases). V was cut by 6 bases and J by 8 bases, with 13 bases left in between. The germline V gene has CDR1 DFQATT and CDR2 SNEGSKA (reference sequence). The CDR3 loop spans 11 amino acids.